A single sample is the source of the 19 T cell receptor beta chains below, sequenced in a study of cytomegalovirus exposure and HLA in healthy donors. Vbeta (60) and Jbeta (13) primers were used in the PCR. TCRdb keeps only in-frame clones here, not all; method: immunoSEQ multiplex PCR. Its clone listing holds under 150,000 clones. Sequencing was done on a sample of PBMCs. These receptors all come from a middle-aged man in good health and CMV-seronegative.

V is TRBV5-4 and J is TRBJ2-1; D unclear. The V end was cut by 5 bases, the J end by 0 bases, with 9 bases between. Germline CDR1 SGHNT, CDR2 YYREEE (reference sequence). CDR3 size: 14 residues. CDR3 sequence: CASRRDTSYNEQFF. CDR3 nucleotide sequence: TGTGCCAGCAGACGTGACACCTCCTACAATGAGCAGTTCTTC.

The chain couples TRBV29-1 to TRBJ1-4; 7 bases map to TRBD1. There are 14 residues in the CDR3. The J segment lost 8 bases and the V segment lost 5 bases, leaving 11 bases of the junction unmatched. The V gene's germline CDR1 is SQVTM and CDR2 ANQGSEA. CDR3 in amino acids: CSVTDRLEGEKLFF. CDR3 nucleotide sequence: TGCAGCGTTACGGACAGGCTCGAAGGGGAAAAACTGTTTTTT.

The chain carries TRBV5-6 and TRBJ2-7, with TRBD1 matching 7 bases. The length of the CDR3 is 14 residues. CDR1 is SGHDT and CDR2 is YYEEEE in the germline V gene. The V gene end was trimmed by 4 bases and the J gene end by 1 base; junction bases not matched to a gene: 5. Written as DNA, the CDR3 is TGTGCCAGCAGCGTACAGGGACAGTCCTACGAGCAGTACTTC. Residues: CASSVQGQSYEQYF.

The chain couples TRBV5-4 to TRBJ1-2; 7 positions agree with TRBD1. CDR3 length: 14 residues. V dropped 5 bases and J dropped 2; count of bases not matched to a gene: 6. Germline CDR1 SGHNT, CDR2 YYREEE (reference sequence). The CDR3 DNA follows: TGTGCCAGCAGACTAGACAGGGAAAACTATGGCTACACCTTC. This sequence encodes CASRLDRENYGYTF.

The V call is TRBV7-2, the J call TRBJ2-5; 7 bases fit TRBD2. This CDR3 is 14 amino acids long. Germline CDR1 is SGHTA and CDR2 is FQGNSA. The trim removed 5 bases at V and 3 bases at J, leaving 6 bases unmatched. CDR3 coding DNA: TGTGCCAGCAGCCTGTGGACTAGTAAAGAGACCCAGTACTTC. Translated: CASSLWTSKETQYF.

V gene TRBV19 combines with J gene TRBJ1-5, with a possible D match to TRBD1 (5 bases). The CDR3 is made up of 14 amino acids. V was pared by 5 bases and J by 6 bases, with 14 bases between. The germline CDR1 and CDR2 sequences are LNHDA and SQIVND (reference sequence). The CDR3 sequence: CASSGQGNGQPQHF. The CDR3 coding sequence is TGTGCCAGTAGTGGCCAGGGCAACGGTCAGCCCCAGCATTTT.

V usage is TRBV9 and J usage is TRBJ2-4, with a possible D match to TRBD1 (5 bases). CDR3 length: 15 amino acids. Germline CDR1 and CDR2: SGDLS and YYNGEE. The V gene lost 2 bases and the J gene lost 0 bases, with 9 bases spanning the gap. The CDR3 reads CASSVEDRAKNIQYF. The CDR3 DNA is TGTGCCAGCAGCGTCGAAGACAGAGCCAAAAACATTCAGTACTTC.

DNA of the CDR3: TGTGCCAGCAGCCGATCTGGGCAGAACTCTGGAAACACCATATATTTT. Translating it yields CASSRSGQNSGNTIYF. The chain joins TRBV9 to TRBJ1-3; no clear D gene. This CDR3 comprises 16 residues. Germline V gene sequence: CDR1 SGDLS, CDR2 YYNGEE. Trimming removed 4 bases from V and 0 bases from J, with 14 bases in between.

The chain combines TRBV5-4 with TRBJ2-1; TRBD2 matches at 9 bases. The CDR3 is 16 amino acids. Germline V gene data show CDR1 as SGHNT and CDR2 as YYREEE (reference sequence). V gave up 4 bases and J gave up 0 bases; unmatched junction bases: 5. The CDR3: CASSPHSGGSYNEQFF. DNA of the CDR3: TGTGCCAGCAGCCCCCATAGCGGGGGCTCCTACAATGAGCAGTTCTTC.

The chain joins TRBV5-1 to TRBJ2-4; 8 bases align to TRBD1. V dropped 4 bases and J dropped 11; count of bases not matched to a gene: 11. Per germline, CDR1 SGHRS and CDR2 YFSETQ. The CDR3 contains 14 residues. CDR3 amino acids: CASSLRQGTGFQYF. The CDR3, as DNA: TGCGCCAGCAGCCTCAGACAGGGGACTGGGTTTCAGTACTTC.

The chain combines TRBV9 with TRBJ1-1, with D possibly being TRBD1 (5 bases). This CDR3 has 14 residues. The V end lost 0 bases, the J end lost 6 bases, and 12 bases lay between the germline ends. Germline loops: CDR1 SGDLS, CDR2 YYNGEE. The CDR3 spells CASSVEGTGAEAFF. The CDR3 DNA is TGTGCCAGCAGCGTAGAAGGAACGGGGGCTGAAGCTTTCTTT.

The chain combines TRBV11-3 with TRBJ2-7, with 10 bases matching TRBD1. Trimming took 5 bases from V and 5 from J; bases not matched to a gene: 9. Germline V gene lookup returns CDR1 SGHNT and CDR2 YENEEA. This CDR3 comprises 15 residues. This CDR3 reads CASSLGTGVNDEQYF. In DNA, the CDR3 is TGTGCCAGCAGCCTAGGGACAGGGGTCAACGACGAGCAGTACTTC.

The chain employs TRBV5-1 and TRBJ1-5, with a tentative D call TRBD1 (5 bases). Trimming removed 5 bases from V and 3 bases from J, with 9 bases in between. This CDR3 region has 13 residues. Germline V CDR1 and CDR2: SGHRS, YFSETQ. This CDR3 reads CASRVGDNQPQHF. The CDR3 DNA follows: TGCGCCAGCAGAGTAGGGGACAATCAGCCCCAGCATTTT.

V usage is TRBV29-1 and J usage is TRBJ2-7; no clear D gene. The V end was cut by 7 bases, the J end by 3 bases, with 10 bases between. This CDR3 is built from 11 residues. CDR1 is SQVTM, CDR2 ANQGSEA, per germline. DNA of the CDR3: TGCAGCGCCCGAAACAGCTACGAGCAGTACTTC. Encoded protein: CSARNSYEQYF.

This rearrangement joins TRBV13 to TRBJ2-7; 7 bases are a match to TRBD2. V was clipped by 3 bases and J by 4 bases; unmatched bases: 6. The V gene's germline CDR1 is PRHDT and CDR2 FYEKMQ (reference sequence). The CDR3 loop spans 14 amino acids. The CDR3 reads CASSLFTSEYEQYF. The CDR3 nucleotides read TGTGCCAGCAGCTTGTTTACTAGCGAGTACGAGCAGTACTTC.

The chain carries TRBV19 and TRBJ1-1; D perhaps matches TRBD1 (5 bases). Germline loops: CDR1 LNHDA, CDR2 SQIVND (reference sequence). Between the trimmed V and J ends, which lost 3 bases and 4 bases, there was a span of 12 bases. This CDR3 is 14 amino acids long. The DNA for the CDR3 is TGTGCCAGTAGTATTCAGGGCGGGGGCACTGAAGCTTTCTTT. Translated, it gives CASSIQGGGTEAFF.

This chain joins TRBV6-1 and TRBJ2-7; 7 bases are a match to TRBD1. Germline loops: CDR1 MNHNS, CDR2 SASEGT. CDR3 size: 15 residues. V lost 1 base, J lost 2 bases, and 5 bases stayed unmatched. Here the CDR3 reads CASSEEQGRTYEQYF. Here the CDR3 DNA reads TGTGCCAGCAGTGAAGAACAGGGGAGAACCTACGAGCAGTACTTC.

This sequence joins TRBV19 and TRBJ1-5; TRBD1 might be the D (6 bases). The CDR3 runs to 15 residues. Trimming shortened V by 5 bases and J by 3 bases, and 14 bases separated the two germline ends. Per germline, CDR1 LNHDA and CDR2 SQIVND (reference sequence). The CDR3 DNA is TGTGCCAGTAGTTTGATGGGGGCCGACAATCAGCCCCAGCATTTT. Amino acids: CASSLMGADNQPQHF.

The chain employs TRBV10-3 and TRBJ2-6; 11 nucleotides agree with TRBD1. Germline V gene sequence: CDR1 ENHRY, CDR2 SYGVKD. V shed 7 bases and J 4 bases; nucleotides not matched to a gene: 12. This CDR3 region has 18 residues. The CDR3, as DNA: TGTGCCATCAATGGGATTGGACAGGGGGCAGGAGGGGCCAACGTCCTGACTTTC. The encoded protein is CAINGIGQGAGGANVLTF.